The T cell receptor beta chain described here comes from a study of CD8+ T cells in alopecia areata. At the level of the study: Tofacitinib ran for 6 to 18 months before 6 months off drug.

Broader study findings: Clonality in lesional scalp, especially alopecia totalis/universalis, exceeded that of normal scalp. Whereas mice showed it more clearly, TCR sharing across patients was murkier, possibly because of HLA.

RNA was isolated and reverse transcribed to cDNA, the sequencing template. This table comes from immunoSEQ multiplex PCR, and its TCRdb copy is limited to in-frame clones, with some not included. The table has over 100,000 clones, around 49% seen once. Notes on this clone: The target antigen is unknown.

The CDR3 runs to 15 residues. With 0 bases removed from V and 4 bases from J, the gap between germline ends came to 11 bases. Germline V gene data show CDR1 as SGHRS and CDR2 as YFSETQ. The input for sequencing was CD8+ T cells sorted from blood, taken at week 0. The gene calls are TRBV5-1 and TRBJ2-4, with a weak D call TRBD1 (5 bases). The TCR comes from a human donor with alopecia areata. The CDR3 DNA sequence: TGCGCCAGCAGCTTGGCCCCAGGGCCAAAAAACATTCAGTACTTC. It translates to CASSLAPGPKNIQYF.